This T cell receptor (beta chain) derives from a study of blood T cell repertoires in COVID-19. On the study more broadly: Recovered status in Cohort 3 required two negative PCRs, clearance, or symptom resolution. In each case, the material was cDNA or gDNA derived from T cells, B-cell-depleted T cells, or PBMCs.

Germline values: CDR1 WNHNN, CDR2 SYGVQD (reference sequence). V was trimmed by 1 base and J by 3 bases, leaving 16 bases between them. The CDR3 length is 17 residues. TCRdb's copy holds only in-frame clones and misses some; the assay was immunoSEQ multiplex PCR. In the table there are about 210,000 clones, around 90% of which are singletons. The sequenced material came from PBMCs or T cells enriched from blood (not recorded which). The TCR was taken from a man aged 25 to 45 in a cohort exposed to, infected with or recovered from COVID-19 (not recorded which). The chain couples TRBV10-1 to TRBJ2-1; D perhaps matches TRBD2 (5 bases). This CDR3 reads CASSEWILDSYYNEQFF. CDR3 nucleotides: TGCGCCAGCAGTGAGTGGATCTTGGACTCCTACTACAATGAGCAGTTCTTC.